Shown below are 10 T cell receptor beta chains from a single sample sequenced in a study of breast tumors, draining lymph nodes, adjacent tissues. TCRdb reprocessed the multiplex PCR reads with MiXCR, giving one entry per CDR3 protein. This table holds about 110,000 distinct CDR3 sequences, 30% found once. Samples came from axillary lymph nodes draining the breast cancer. The sample taken for sequencing was axillary lymph node tissue. The receptor set was obtained from a female donor with breast cancer. Some clones in this sample may be carry-over from other donors' samples.

At least ten counts were recorded for this clonotype. The V call is TRBV6-1, the J call TRBJ2-3, with D uncertain. V gave up 5 bases and J gave up 7 bases, with 10 bases separating them. There are 12 residues in the CDR3. CDR1 is MNHNS, CDR2 SASEGT, per germline. Here the CDR3 DNA reads TGTGCCAGCAGTCAGTCAGGATATACGCAGTATTTT. Translated, it gives CASSQSGYTQYF.

Note on this clonotype: With a much larger clone just one base away, this may be a read error. The genes are TRBV7-3 and TRBJ1-1; the D gene is possibly TRBD1 (5 bases). In germline, CDR1 is SGHTA, CDR2 FQGTGA. This CDR3 spans 13 amino acids. In DNA, the CDR3 is TGTGCCAGCAGCTTAGGATGGGGGACTGGAGCTTTCTTT. As protein: CASSLGWGTGAFF. Filled out from reference TRBV7-3 and TRBJ1-1, the complete variable domain reads GAGVSQTPSNKVTEKGKYVELRCDPISGHTALYWYRQSLGQGPEFLIYFQGTGAADDSGLPNDRFFAVRPEGSVSTLKIQRTERGDSAVYLCASSLGWGTGAFFGQGTRLTVV.

Remarks on this clonotype: A read error may be the cause here, since a much bigger clone is one base away. The rearrangement uses TRBV20-1 and TRBJ2-2; D is possibly TRBD1 or TRBD2 (5 bases each). The germline V gene encodes CDR1 DFQATT and CDR2 SNEGSKA (reference sequence). The CDR3 covers 14 residues. The DNA for the CDR3 is TGCAGTGCTGAGAACCACAGGACCACCGGGGAGCTGCTTTTT. Protein sequence: CSAENHRTTGELLF.

As to this clonotype: A much larger clone differs by one base, so this may be a read error. This chain connects TRBV11-2 to TRBJ2-5, with D possibly matching TRBD2 (6 bases). CDR1 and CDR2 (germline): SGHAT, FQNNGV. The CDR3 sequence is 15 residues long. V was shortened by 1 base and J by 2 bases, with 11 bases between the two germline ends. The CDR3 loop is CASSLGRGPQETQYF. The CDR3 region has the DNA TGTGCCAGCAGCTTAGGGAGGGGACCGCAAGAGACCCAGTACTTC.

This clonotype has only one observation. Germline and junction disagree at one end, which may indicate a read error. This chain joins TRBV19 and TRBJ1-1; D may be TRBD1 (5 bases). CDR3 length equals 15 residues. In germline, CDR1 is LNHDA, CDR2 SQIVND (reference sequence). The CDR3: CASIPAGTMGTEALF. The CDR3 nucleotides are TGTGCCAGTATTCCGGCAGGCACGATGGGGACTGAAGCTCTCTTT.

This clonotype came up many times. One base away lies a much larger clone, so this may be a sequencing read error. The chain recombines TRBV20-1 with TRBJ2-7; D is tentatively TRBD1 or TRBD2 (5 bases each). Germline CDR1 and CDR2: DFQATT and SNEGSKA (reference sequence). The CDR3 extends over 13 amino acids. Here the CDR3 DNA reads TGCAGTGCTAGAAGAGGGGCAAGCTACGCGCAGTACTTC. Its translation: CSARRGASYAQYF.

This clonotype was detected many times. This sequence joins TRBV28 and TRBJ1-5; 9 bases are shared with TRBD1. This CDR3 is 15 amino acids long. V was pared by 5 bases and J by 1 base, with 3 bases of the junction left unmatched. The germline CDR1 and CDR2 sequences are MDHEN and SYDVKM. The CDR3 loop is CASSHRGLSNQPQHF. CDR3 coding DNA: TGTGCCAGCAGTCACAGGGGGCTGAGCAATCAGCCCCAGCATTTT.

This clonotype was found many times. Written as DNA, the CDR3 is TGTGCCAGCAGTTTAAGAAACAGGGCACAAAGCTCCTATAATTCACCCCTCCACTTT. Encoded protein: CASSLRNRAQSSYNSPLHF. V gene TRBV12-3 or TRBV12-4 combines with J gene TRBJ1-6; tentative D call: TRBD1 (6 bases). V dropped 2 bases and J dropped 0 bases, with 17 bases sitting between them. This CDR3 contains 19 residues.

This clonotype was found many times. The DNA of the CDR3 is TGTGCCAGCAGCCCCAGCGGGGGGGCTGGAAATGAGCAGTTCTTC. This translates into CASSPSGGAGNEQFF. The gene calls are TRBV5-4 and TRBJ2-1; TRBD2 matches 10 bases. CDR1 and CDR2 (germline): SGHNT, YYREEE (reference sequence). V shed 4 bases and J 7 bases; nucleotides not matched to a gene: 8. The CDR3 contains 15 residues.

This clonotype was observed at least ten times. The CDR3 sequence: CASSLGGHNNEQYF. Here the CDR3 DNA reads TGTGCCAGCAGCTTAGGGGGACACAACAACGAGCAGTACTTC. J is TRBJ2-7 and V is TRBV7-6; possibly TRBD1 for D (6 bases). This CDR3 has 14 residues. Trimming cost V 1 base and J 5 bases, with 12 bases left between them. Germline CDR1 and CDR2: SGHVS and FNYEAQ.